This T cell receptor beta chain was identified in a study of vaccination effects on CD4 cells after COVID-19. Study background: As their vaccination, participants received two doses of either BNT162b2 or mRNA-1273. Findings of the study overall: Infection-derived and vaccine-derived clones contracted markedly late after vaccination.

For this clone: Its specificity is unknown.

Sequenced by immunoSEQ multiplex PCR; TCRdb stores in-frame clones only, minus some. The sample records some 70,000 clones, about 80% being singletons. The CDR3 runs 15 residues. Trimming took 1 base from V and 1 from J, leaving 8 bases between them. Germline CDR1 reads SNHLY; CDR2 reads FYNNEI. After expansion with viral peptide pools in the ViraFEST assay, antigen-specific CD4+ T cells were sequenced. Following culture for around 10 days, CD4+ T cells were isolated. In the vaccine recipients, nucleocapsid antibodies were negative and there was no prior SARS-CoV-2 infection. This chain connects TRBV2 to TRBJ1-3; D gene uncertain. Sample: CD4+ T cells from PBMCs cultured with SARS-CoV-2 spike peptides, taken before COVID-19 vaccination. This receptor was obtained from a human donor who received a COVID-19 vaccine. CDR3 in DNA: TGTGCCAGCAGTGAAGACGGGGTTTCTGGAAACACCATATATTTT. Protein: CASSEDGVSGNTIYF.